This T cell receptor (beta chain) was identified in a study of T cell responses to AZD1222 COVID-19 vaccine. Only in-frame clones appear in the TCRdb table, and some are missing; sequencing was by immunoSEQ multiplex PCR. In the table there are more than 75,000 clones, 80% to 90% of which are singletons. Study conclusions and caveats: Spike-specific TCR breadth and depth both grew after two AZD1222 doses. Donor demographics were predominantly white British with a female majority; clonal diversity may be underestimated.

V shed 3 bases and J 2 bases; nucleotides not matched to a gene: 4. Germline V CDR1 and CDR2: PRHDT, FYEKMQ (reference sequence). This CDR3 spans 16 amino acids. In regard to this clone: Its target is not known.

The material sequenced was peripheral blood, taken on day 0 of AZD1222 vaccination. This TCR was recovered from an adult in good health. The rearrangement links TRBV13 to TRBJ2-3; 11 bases agree with TRBD2. CDR3 nucleotide sequence: TGTGCCAGCAGCTTCCCACTAGCGGGGGACACAGATACGCAGTATTTT. Translation gives CASSFPLAGDTDTQYF.